This T cell receptor (beta chain) was identified during a study of Graves' ophthalmopathy and Graves' hyperthyroidism (dated 2018 in TCRdb). Study-wide context: Peripheral blood was collected at initial diagnosis, before any treatment. In total, 135 blood samples were TCR-sequenced: approximately 42 ophthalmopathy, about 75 hyperthyroidism and about 17 hyperthyroidism-to-ophthalmopathy patients. To explore V-J signatures distinguishing ophthalmopathy from hyperthyroidism, a discovery set of roughly 98 patients (around 42 ophthalmopathy, roughly 60 stable hyperthyroidism) was enrolled. The study used signatures of the TCR beta repertoire to tell Graves' ophthalmopathy apart from Graves' hyperthyroidism and to predict which patients would progress to ophthalmopathy. Following sample collection, hyperthyroidism patients were given methimazole at a starting dose of 30 mg daily, and ophthalmopathy patients were given high-dose intravenous methylprednisolone. In over 5 hyperthyroidism patients, the T-cell repertoire of thyroid tissue was compared with the T-cell repertoire of blood. An independent validation cohort was composed of 18 to 20 hyperthyroidism patients and 17 patients who later progressed from hyperthyroidism to ophthalmopathy. Summary of the overall study and its limitations: No statistical method was used to predetermine the sample size, and group allocation was not hidden from the investigators. In validation, the model predicted ophthalmopathy progression with 70.59% sensitivity and around 72% specificity; more than ten predicted patients were CT-confirmed with GO in a median of around 6 months. Ophthalmopathy was separated from stable hyperthyroidism by the 13-signature model with 85% to 90% sensitivity and 81% to 84% specificity in cross-validation and with 80%/75% in the test set. Most expanded thyroid clonotypes with frequency above 0.001 were also detected in blood, suggesting blood repertoires may reflect the thyroid immune response.

Ophthalmopathy patients had moderately to severely active disease, Clinical Activity Score of at least 3, NOSPECS grade of at least 4, and disease duration under 3 months. Patients with other autoimmune diseases, uncontrolled infections, pregnancy or lactation were excluded from the study. Diagnosis relied on clinical symptoms, serum thyroxine, TRAb, thyroid ultrasound and orbital computed tomography. PBMCs were isolated from approximately 10 ml of fresh peripheral blood by Ficoll-Paque density gradient centrifugation. Total RNA was extracted using Trizol reagent, and RNA quality was checked on an Agilent 2100 Bioanalyzer. On this clonotype: It has no known antigen specificity. This is likely a read error, given that the CDR3 carries no conserved phenylalanine or tryptophan at its end. No DNA is shown, since the ends of the CDR3 on it are uncertain; the CDR3 is the one TCRdb lists.

The CDR3 is 8 residues long, counting both termini. The germline V gene specifies SQVTM as CDR1 and ANQGSEA as CDR2. TCR beta CDR3 regions were amplified from RNA transcripts for repertoire sequencing. The first round of RT-PCR was done with HTBI primers and the Qiagen OneStep RT-PCR kit, and was followed by a second round of multiplex PCR, then size selection and purification. Libraries were sequenced paired-end with 100 bp reads on an Illumina HiSeq2000. The source study handled its data this way. SOAPnuke was used for read processing, and reads with adapters, uncalled bases, a mean Phred below 15, or no exact constant-primer or identifier match were discarded. High-quality paired reads were merged with COPE v1.2.5. Each unique nucleotide sequence was defined as a clonotype, and clonotypes were aligned to IMGT TRB V, D and J references with MiTCR v1.1. Only V-J combinations with frequency above 0.0001 were analysed, covering approximately 99% of repertoires. A TCR clonal expansion and chaos score per V-J combination was defined as the ratio of F50 clonal expansion to chaos observed in the TCRdist matrix. Welch's t-statistics and random forest were used to reduce the features to about 14 V-J combinations, which were then used as input to a naive Bayes classifier. The Morisita-Horn index was used to measure how similar the thyroid and blood repertoires were. TCRdb trimmed the raw reads at Q25, called clones with MiXCR and kept productive beta chains. CDR3 protein sequences are deduplicated, and each keeps its most common genes and DNA. It is TCRdb's table, rather than the study itself, that gives the V and J calls and clone size. Within this sample are more than 550,000 distinct CDR3 sequences, with roughly 41% of them counted one time only. About 3.3% of the sample rests with the top ten.

The sample was peripheral blood. The clonotype comes from an adult man with Graves' ophthalmopathy. The V and J segments used are TRBV29-1 and TRBJ1-4; the D call of TRBD1 is as the table states it, not checked on the DNA. This receptor has the CDR3 CSVGGQGY.